This passage covers 26 T cell receptor beta chains from one sample sequenced in a study of T-cell reconstitution after alpha-beta-depleted transplantation in children. Using unique molecular identifiers, the investigators prepared the TCRbeta library. TCRdb used MiXCR to reprocess the PCR reads, holding one entry per CDR3 protein. The sample shows about a million distinct CDR3 sequences, roughly 29% of them seen only once. This specimen was PBMCs, mostly from graft donor cells, taken 360 days after TCRalphabeta/CD19-depleted stem cell transplant. The receptors here all came from a boy less than two years old who had a stem cell transplant for SCID, so the T cells may come from the graft donor.

This clonotype was seen only a few times. The gene calls are TRBV7-9 and TRBJ2-1; TRBD2 matches at 9 bases. Germline CDR1 and CDR2: SEHNR and FQNEAQ (reference sequence). Germline trimming cut 7 bases from V and 3 bases from J; bases unmatched to any gene: 7. The CDR3 is 15 residues long. The CDR3 sequence is CASNRLADLYNEQFF. CDR3 bases: TGTGCCAGCAACAGACTAGCGGACCTCTACAATGAGCAGTTCTTC.

V and J are TRBV12-3 or TRBV12-4 and TRBJ1-2; D is ambiguous. V was clipped by 6 bases and J by 1 base, with 15 bases between them. The CDR3 extends over 15 amino acids. In nucleotides, the CDR3 is TGTGCCAGCAGACTTTACACAGCGTATAACTATGGCTACACCTTC. This sequence encodes CASRLYTAYNYGYTF.

The chain combines TRBV30 with TRBJ2-7; the D is unclear. The CDR3 length is 13 residues. CDR1 is GTSNPN, CDR2 SVGIG, per germline (reference sequence). V was cut by 0 bases and J by 3 bases, with 9 bases left in between. CDR3 nucleotides: TGTGCCTGGAGTGTATTGGGTTACTACGAGCAGTACTTC. It encodes CAWSVLGYYEQYF. The full variable domain, rest sourced from reference TRBV30 and TRBJ2-7, is SQTIHQWPATLVQPVGSPLSLECTVEGTSNPNLYWYRQAAGRGLQLLFYSVGIGQISSEVPQNLSASRPQDRQFILSSKKLLLSDSGFYLCAWSVLGYYEQYFGPGTRLTVT.

In DNA form, the CDR3 reads TGTGCCAGCAGCCTTTTGGAGGGGTACGAGCAGTACTTC. It translates to CASSLLEGYEQYF. The chain is built from TRBV3-1 and TRBJ2-7; possibly TRBD2 for D (6 bases). The CDR3 spans 13 residues. V lost 4 bases and J 4 bases, leaving 11 bases between the germline ends. Germline values: CDR1 LGHDT, CDR2 YNNKEL (reference sequence).

This clonotype was detected a few times. This chain uses TRBV7-9 with TRBJ2-1; 10 bases are a match to TRBD2. The CDR3 spans 16 residues. Germline assignment: CDR1 SEHNR and CDR2 FQNEAQ (reference sequence). Germline trimming cut 3 bases from V and 4 bases from J; bases unmatched to any gene: 6. This CDR3 reads CASSLLAGVQYNEQFF. CDR3 DNA sequence: TGTGCCAGCAGCTTGCTAGCGGGGGTACAGTACAATGAGCAGTTCTTC. Full variable domain (missing parts from reference TRBV7-9 and TRBJ2-1): DTGVSQNPRHKITKRGQNVTFRCDPISEHNRLYWYRQTLGQGPEFLTYFQNEAQLEKSRLLSDRFSAERPKGSFSTLEIQRTEQGDSAMYLCASSLLAGVQYNEQFFGPGTRLTVL.

This clonotype appeared a few times. This chain connects TRBV5-1 to TRBJ2-3, with 9 bases identical to TRBD2. Germline V gene data show CDR1 as SGHRS and CDR2 as YFSETQ. The trim removed 7 bases at V and 2 bases at J, leaving 11 bases unmatched. The CDR3 consists of 16 residues. In DNA form, the CDR3 reads TGCGCCAGCCGGGCCAGCGGGGGGTCCTACACAGATACGCAGTATTTT. Protein: CASRASGGSYTDTQYF.

The V call is TRBV5-6, the J call TRBJ2-5; 12 bases align to TRBD2. The ends lost 2 bases at V and 4 bases at J; junction bases unmatched: 15. There are 19 residues in the CDR3. Germline values: CDR1 SGHDT, CDR2 YYEEEE. The CDR3, as DNA: TGTGCCAGCAGCTTCAACCCCCACATGCTAGCGGGGGGGCGAGAGACCCAGTACTTC. Residues: CASSFNPHMLAGGRETQYF. Drawing the rest from reference TRBV5-6 and TRBJ2-5, the complete variable domain is DAGVTQSPTHLIKTRGQQVTLRCSPKSGHDTVSWYQQALGQGPQFIFQYYEEEERQRGNFPDRFSGHQFPNYSSELNVNALLLGDSALYLCASSFNPHMLAGGRETQYFGPGTRLLVL.

There are many counts of this clonotype. This chain links TRBV3-1 with TRBJ2-5, with 14 bases fitting TRBD2. V was pared by 4 bases and J by 5 bases, with 6 bases of the junction left unmatched. The CDR3 contains 16 residues. CDR1 is LGHDT and CDR2 is YNNKEL in the germline V gene (reference sequence). The CDR3 reads CASSLGLAGGRETQYF. The CDR3 coding sequence is TGTGCCAGCAGCCTTGGACTAGCGGGGGGTAGGGAGACCCAGTACTTC.

This chain joins TRBV24-1 and TRBJ2-3; 9 bases fit TRBD2. Trimming cost V 5 bases and J 5 bases; bases outside gene matches: 13. The CDR3 extends over 17 amino acids. Germline loops: CDR1 KGHDR, CDR2 SFDVKD. The CDR3 DNA reads TGTGCCACCAGTGCCCTCACTGGCGGGGGGGCGAAAGATACGCAGTATTTT. Translated, it gives CATSALTGGGAKDTQYF.

This chain links TRBV3-1 with TRBJ1-4, with TRBD1 as a possible D gene (6 bases). The CDR3 sequence is 13 residues long. The V gene's germline CDR1 is LGHDT and CDR2 YNNKEL (reference sequence). V was cut by 4 bases and J by 7 bases, with 10 bases left in between. CDR3 protein: CASSPQGSEKLFF. CDR3 bases: TGTGCCAGCAGCCCACAGGGAAGTGAAAAACTGTTTTTT.

The V call is TRBV18, the J call TRBJ2-3; D might be TRBD2 (7 bases). In germline, CDR1 is KGHSH, CDR2 LQKENI. Trimming removed 2 bases from V and 4 bases from J, with 13 bases in between. There are 15 residues in the CDR3. CDR3 in DNA: TGTGCCAGCTCACCAAGAGGGGGGGCATCAGATACGCAGTATTTT. This sequence encodes CASSPRGGASDTQYF.

The rearrangement uses TRBV5-1 and TRBJ2-1; D possibly corresponds to TRBD2 (6 bases). V dropped 4 bases and J dropped 6 bases, with 14 bases sitting between them. This CDR3 region has 14 residues. The germline gives CDR1 SGHRS, CDR2 YFSETQ. CDR3 nucleotides: TGCGCCAGCAGCCCCCCGACTAGGAGCAATGAGCAGTTCTTC. This translates into CASSPPTRSNEQFF.

J is TRBJ1-4 and V is TRBV4-1, with 9 bases identical to TRBD1. This CDR3 spans 16 amino acids. Germline assignment: CDR1 MGHRA and CDR2 YSYEKL. The trim removed 2 bases at V and 5 bases at J, leaving 6 bases unmatched. The CDR3 reads CASSQLGDRANEKLFF. The CDR3 DNA reads as TGCGCCAGCAGCCAATTAGGGGACAGGGCAAATGAAAAACTGTTTTTT.

This clonotype was observed a few times. This chain uses TRBV12-3 or TRBV12-4 with TRBJ2-7, with D unresolved. The germline V and J ends were trimmed by 3 bases and 4 bases, with 13 bases remaining between them. The CDR3 extends over 14 amino acids. The CDR3 reads CASSFASQRYEQYF. The DNA of the CDR3 is TGTGCCAGCAGTTTCGCCTCCCAGCGTTACGAGCAGTACTTC.

This clonotype was observed a handful of times. The V and J genes are TRBV29-1 and TRBJ2-7, with 9 bases identical to TRBD1. This CDR3 region has 15 residues. The germline gives CDR1 SQVTM, CDR2 ANQGSEA. V trimming: 6 bases; J trimming: 0 bases; junction bases outside the gene matches: 9. This chain's CDR3 is CSVLGTGLISYEQYF. The DNA of the CDR3 is TGCAGCGTCCTAGGGACAGGGTTAATCTCCTACGAGCAGTACTTC.

The rearrangement joins TRBV6-5 to TRBJ2-1; D call uncertain. Trimming removed 0 bases at V and 3 bases at J, with 12 bases between. This CDR3 spans 16 amino acids. Per the germline V gene, CDR1 is MNHEY and CDR2 is SVGAGI. The CDR3, as DNA: TGTGCCAGCAGTTACTCTCGGAACCCCGGCTACAATGAGCAGTTCTTC. Its translation is CASSYSRNPGYNEQFF.

The chain links TRBV9 to TRBJ2-3; D unresolved. Germline assignment: CDR1 SGDLS and CDR2 YYNGEE. This CDR3 region has 17 residues. V lost 2 bases to trimming and J lost 4 bases, with 20 bases between them. This chain's CDR3 is CASSVSGSKVLADTQYF. The CDR3, as DNA: TGTGCCAGCAGCGTCTCAGGAAGCAAGGTGTTGGCAGATACGCAGTATTTT. Variable domain in full (rest from reference TRBV9 and TRBJ2-3): DSGVTQTPKHLITATGQRVTLRCSPRSGDLSVYWYQQSLDQGLQFLIQYYNGEERAKGNILERFSAQQFPDLHSELNLSSLELGDSALYFCASSVSGSKVLADTQYFGPGTRLTVL.

This sequence joins TRBV18 and TRBJ2-5; 14 bases match TRBD2. V shed 3 bases, J shed 5 bases, and the junction held 5 bases outside the gene matches. The CDR3 has 16 residues. The germline V gene has CDR1 KGHSH and CDR2 LQKENI. The CDR3 DNA reads TGTGCCAGCTCACCCTCGACTAGCGGGGGGGACGAGACCCAGTACTTC. This encodes CASSPSTSGGDETQYF. The entire variable domain, with the rest obtained from reference TRBV18 and TRBJ2-5, is as follows: NAGVMQNPRHLVRRRGQEARLRCSPMKGHSHVYWYRQLPEEGLKFMVYLQKENIIDESGMPKERFSAEFPKEGPSILRIQQVVRGDSAAYFCASSPSTSGGDETQYFGPGTRLLVL.

At least ten counts were recorded for this clonotype. V usage is TRBV25-1 and J usage is TRBJ1-1; D not certain. Germline CDR1 and CDR2: MGHDK and SYGVNS. The V gene lost 3 bases and the J gene lost 2 bases, with 16 bases spanning the gap. This CDR3 spans 16 amino acids. DNA for the CDR3: TGTGCCAGCAGTGATGCTGTCGGGGAAATCAACACTGAAGCTTTCTTT. It specifies CASSDAVGEINTEAFF.

The chain is built from TRBV25-1 and TRBJ2-7, with D perhaps assigned TRBD1 or TRBD2 (6 bases each). V was cut by 5 bases and J by 7 bases, with 21 bases left in between. The CDR3 sequence is 15 residues long. CDR1 and CDR2 from the germline V gene are MGHDK and SYGVNS. This CDR3 is CASSWVGGLEGEQYF. Here the CDR3 DNA reads TGTGCCAGCAGTTGGGTAGGGGGACTGGAGGGGGAGCAGTACTTC.

The V gene is TRBV12-3 or TRBV12-4, the J gene TRBJ1-5; no clear D. Trimming took off 3 bases at V and 0 bases at J, with 9 bases between the two ends. The CDR3 is 15 amino acids. CDR3 DNA sequence: TGTGCCAGCAGTTTCGCGGGGTATAGCAATCAGCCCCAGCATTTT. Translating gives CASSFAGYSNQPQHF.

In DNA, the CDR3 is TGCAGTGCTTTGACAGGGGTGGGTGCAGATACGCAGTATTTT. This translates into CSALTGVGADTQYF. The chain uses TRBV20-1 and TRBJ2-3; 8 nucleotides align to TRBD1. The CDR3 contains 14 residues. Per the germline V gene, CDR1 is DFQATT and CDR2 is SNEGSKA (reference sequence). Trimming at V came to 5 bases and at J to 4 bases, leaving 8 bases not matched to a gene.

The DNA for the CDR3 is TGCAGTGCTAGGGGCTTGGGAGGGGCGCTGAACACTGAAGCTTTCTTT. Amino acid sequence: CSARGLGGALNTEAFF. The chain couples TRBV20-1 to TRBJ1-1, with TRBD1 as a possible D gene (5 bases). Germline CDR1 reads DFQATT; CDR2 reads SNEGSKA (reference sequence). Trimming shortened V by 3 bases and J by 0 bases, and 17 bases separated the two germline ends. The CDR3 runs to 16 residues.

V is TRBV4-1 and J is TRBJ2-5; 8 positions match TRBD2. Germline CDR1 is MGHRA and CDR2 is YSYEKL. This CDR3 has 14 amino acids. Losses at the gene ends were 4 bases for V and 4 bases for J; bases not matched to a gene: 5. The CDR3 spells CASSPGLVRETQYF. In DNA form, the CDR3 reads TGCGCCAGCAGCCCGGGACTAGTGCGAGAGACCCAGTACTTC.

This clonotype was observed many times. V and J are TRBV20-1 and TRBJ2-1; 9 nucleotides match TRBD2. The CDR3 runs 14 residues. Looked up from germline, CDR1 is DFQATT and CDR2 is SNEGSKA (reference sequence). V lost 6 bases, J lost 7 bases, and 10 bases stayed unmatched. This chain's CDR3 is CSAEGGGAFNEQFF. For the CDR3, the DNA is TGCAGTGCAGAAGGCGGGGGGGCCTTTAATGAGCAGTTCTTC.

The chain carries TRBV10-3 and TRBJ2-5; TRBD2 matches at 7 bases. The CDR3 spans 14 residues. Germline CDR1 and CDR2: ENHRY and SYGVKD. V lost 0 bases and J lost 4; bases outside the gene matches: 2. The CDR3 here is CAISESPGGETQYF. Here the CDR3 DNA reads TGTGCCATCAGTGAGTCCCCGGGGGGAGAGACCCAGTACTTC.